This T cell receptor (beta chain) derives from a study of vaccination and CD4 T cells after COVID-19. Overall study context: Nasal swab PCR detected SARS-CoV-2 in convalescent patients, who comprised roughly nine mild cases and one severe case. The convalescent group had six males, four females, seven Caucasians, two Asians, one multiracial. General observations from the study: There was no significant change from about 22 to 38 median reactive clonotypes.

The CDR3 sequence is 13 residues long. The germline V and J ends were trimmed by 5 bases and 3 bases, with 9 bases remaining between them. Germline CDR1 is SGHRS and CDR2 is YFSETQ. With the Oncomine TCR Beta short-read assay, DNA from cultured CD4+ T cells was sequenced. TCRdb reprocessed the PCR reads with MiXCR, giving one entry per CDR3 protein. The table has some 19,000 distinct CDR3 sequences, roughly 50% seen once; the top ten hold roughly 4%. With respect to this clonotype: The antigen remains unidentified.

Treatment reported: approximately 10-day PBMC culture with coronavirus spike peptide pools or control peptides (ViraFEST assay). Culture conditions combined around 2 million PBMCs per well with around 9.7 IU/ml IL-2 and about 10 ug/ml peptide pools. Source material: CD4+ T cells from blood, cultured in vitro. The source of this sequence is a human donor who had recovered from COVID-19. The chain joins TRBV5-1 to TRBJ2-1, with D unresolved. CDR3 loop: CASSVRNYNEQFF. The CDR3 DNA reads TGCGCCAGCAGTGTACGGAACTACAATGAGCAGTTCTTC.